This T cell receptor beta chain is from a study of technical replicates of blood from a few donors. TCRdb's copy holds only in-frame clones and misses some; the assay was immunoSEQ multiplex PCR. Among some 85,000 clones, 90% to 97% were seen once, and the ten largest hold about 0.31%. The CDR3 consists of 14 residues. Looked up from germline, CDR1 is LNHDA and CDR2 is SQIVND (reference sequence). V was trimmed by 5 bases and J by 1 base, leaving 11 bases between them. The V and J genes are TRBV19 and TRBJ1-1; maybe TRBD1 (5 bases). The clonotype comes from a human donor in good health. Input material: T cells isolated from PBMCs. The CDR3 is CASSQGRANTEAFF. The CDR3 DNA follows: TGTGCCAGTAGTCAAGGCAGGGCGAACACTGAAGCTTTCTTT.